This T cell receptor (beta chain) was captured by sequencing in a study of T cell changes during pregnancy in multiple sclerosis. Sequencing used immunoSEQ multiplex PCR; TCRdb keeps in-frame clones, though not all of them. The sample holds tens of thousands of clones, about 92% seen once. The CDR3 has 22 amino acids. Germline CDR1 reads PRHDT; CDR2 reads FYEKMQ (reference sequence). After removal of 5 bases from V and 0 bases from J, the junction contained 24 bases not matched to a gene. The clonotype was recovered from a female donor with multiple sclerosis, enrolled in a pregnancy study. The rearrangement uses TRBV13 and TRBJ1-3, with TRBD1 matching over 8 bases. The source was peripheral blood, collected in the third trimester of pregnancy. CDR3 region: CASSIYTLDRDHPNHSGNTIYF. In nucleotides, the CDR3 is TGTGCCAGCAGCATTTATACCTTGGACAGGGACCATCCCAACCACTCTGGAAACACCATATATTTT.